This is a list of T cell receptor beta chains from one sample in a study of cytomegalovirus exposure and HLA in healthy donors. The data were produced by immunoSEQ multiplex PCR, yet TCRdb's version contains in-frame clones alone and is incomplete. The sample carries 300,000 to 350,000 clones, 70% to 90% recorded once. The sequencing sample was made of PBMCs. All receptors come from a man aged 25 to 45 in good health and CMV-seronegative. Both conserved end residues are part of each CDR3. D genes are given only for firm matches. A row's size may be missing; if present it is once, few, many or a size class.

cdr3_nt cdr3_aa j_call d_call clone_size v_call
TGCGCCAGCAGCCAAGGGGACACCGGTTACGAGCAGTACTTC CASSQGDTGYEQYF TRBJ2-7 - - TRBV4-1
TGTGCCAGCAGCGACCGTACAGGGGCACTTAATGAAAAACTGTTTTTT CASSDRTGALNEKLFF TRBJ1-4 TRBD1 - TRBV14
TGTGCCAGCAGCGGGGGGCGAACCCAGTACTTC CASSGGRTQYF TRBJ2-5 - - TRBV9
TGTGCCAGCAGTTTATCTAAGTCCATTTCTAGCACAGATACGCAGTATTTT CASSLSKSISSTDTQYF TRBJ2-3 - - TRBV5-5
TGTGCCAGTAGTATCGCATTGGCGGGGGATGAGCAGTTCTTC CASSIALAGDEQFF TRBJ2-1 TRBD2 - TRBV19
TGCGCCAGCAGCTTGGTCTCCAGGGTTGACAATGAGCAGTTCTTC CASSLVSRVDNEQFF TRBJ2-1 - - TRBV5-1
TGTGCCAGCAGGGACCCGGGACAGGGGAACTATGGCTACACCTTC CASRDPGQGNYGYTF TRBJ1-2 TRBD1 - TRBV11-2
TGCGCCAGCACCCAAGTTCGGGGGGCGAACACCGGGGAGCTGTTTTTT CASTQVRGANTGELFF TRBJ2-2 TRBD2 - TRBV4-1
TGTGCCAGCAGCTCGGGGACTAGCGGGCCGGGCACCGGGGAGCTGTTTTTT CASSSGTSGPGTGELFF TRBJ2-2 TRBD2 - TRBV7-7
TGTGCCAGCAGCTTAAACACAGGGTTCAACTATGGCTACACCTTC CASSLNTGFNYGYTF TRBJ1-2 - - TRBV7-2
TGTGCCATCAGCCGCGGACAGACCTACGAGCAGTACTTC CAISRGQTYEQYF TRBJ2-7 - - TRBV10-3
TGTGCCAGCAGTTCCCTGGGGGGGGCAGATACGCAGTATTTT CASSSLGGADTQYF TRBJ2-3 TRBD2 - TRBV27
TGCGCCAGCAGCGTCGAACTAGCGGCTTCCTACGAGCAGTACTTC CASSVELAASYEQYF TRBJ2-7 TRBD2 - TRBV5-1
TGTGCCAGCAGTTTATTTGGTCAGTCCTACGAGCAGTACTTC CASSLFGQSYEQYF TRBJ2-7 - - TRBV28
TGTGCCAGCAGCCAACTAACGGCTAGCGGAAGCACAGATACGCAGTATTTT CASSQLTASGSTDTQYF TRBJ2-3 TRBD2 - TRBV4-2
TGTGCCAGCAGCTTGGACATGCAGACCGGGGAGCTGTTTTTT CASSLDMQTGELFF TRBJ2-2 - few TRBV7-9
TGCGCCAGCAGCCCACAGGGGAGGGAGCAGTACTTC CASSPQGREQYF TRBJ2-7 - - TRBV4-1
TGTGCCAGCAGTGACCATGGAGGCAATCAGCCCCAGCATTTT CASSDHGGNQPQHF TRBJ1-5 - - TRBV6-4
TGTGCCAGCAGTCGGCGGGGACCAGATACGCAGTATTTT CASSRRGPDTQYF TRBJ2-3 - - TRBV27
TGCGCCAGCAGCTTGGGAGCTAGCGGGGGCTACAATGAGCAGTTCTTC CASSLGASGGYNEQFF TRBJ2-1 TRBD2 - TRBV5-1
TGTGCCAGCAGCTTAGAAAGGAGCCGCACCGGGGAGCTGTTTTTT CASSLERSRTGELFF TRBJ2-2 - - TRBV7-6
TGCAGCGTCAGACTAGCGGGGGGCACAGATACGCAGTATTTT CSVRLAGGTDTQYF TRBJ2-3 TRBD2 - TRBV29-1
TGTGCCAGCAGTGAACCCAGCGAGAACACTGAAGCTTTCTTT CASSEPSENTEAFF TRBJ1-1 - - TRBV6-5
TGTGCCAGCAGTTTAAGGGGGGGACTAGCCGGCGATACGCAGTATTTT CASSLRGGLAGDTQYF TRBJ2-3 TRBD2 once TRBV27
TGTGCCAGCAGCTTACCCGCCGGGACAGGGGGCTACGAGCAGTACTTC CASSLPAGTGGYEQYF TRBJ2-7 TRBD1 - TRBV7-9
TGCGCCAGCAGGACAGGGGGCACAGATACGCAGTATTTT CASRTGGTDTQYF TRBJ2-3 TRBD1 - TRBV10-2
TGTGCCAGCAGCTCGGGTGCTAACTATGGCTACACCTTC CASSSGANYGYTF TRBJ1-2 - once TRBV7-2
TGTGCCAGCAGTCGACAGGGTCTGAATACGCAGTATTTT CASSRQGLNTQYF TRBJ2-3 TRBD1 - TRBV25-1
TGTGCCACCAGCAGAGCTGGGACAGGGAGCGAAAAACTGTTTTTT CATSRAGTGSEKLFF TRBJ1-4 TRBD1 - TRBV15
TGTGCCAGCAGCAAGAGCACTCCACCCTACAATGAGCAGTTCTTC CASSKSTPPYNEQFF TRBJ2-1 - - TRBV11-3
TGTGCCAGCAGCGTGCAGGCCGATAATTCACCCCTCCACTTT CASSVQADNSPLHF TRBJ1-6 - - TRBV9
TGCGCCAGCAGCCGGACCCTCTGGGGGGACTACGGTCGGGAGTATTTT CASSRTLWGDYGREYF TRBJ2-3 TRBD2 - TRBV4-3
TGTGCCAGCAGTTACTCGATCAGGGGAAACACCATATATTTT CASSYSIRGNTIYF TRBJ1-3 - - TRBV6-5
TGTGCCAGCACCCAGAGGCAGGGGTCCCACGAGCAGTACTTC CASTQRQGSHEQYF TRBJ2-7 - - TRBV6-5
TGCGCCAGCACCCTTGATGGCGGGGGGGCCGCCGGGGAGCTGTTTTTT CASTLDGGGAAGELFF TRBJ2-2 TRBD2 - TRBV5-1
TGTGCCAGCTCACCAGAGACAGGGGTTGCAACCTACGAGCAGTACTTC CASSPETGVATYEQYF TRBJ2-7 TRBD1 - TRBV18
TGTGCCAGCAGCCGGTACGAGGGAGAGGGGAACACTGAAGCTTTCTTT CASSRYEGEGNTEAFF TRBJ1-1 - - TRBV14
TGTGCCAGCAGTTACGAGGCAGGGGGCGGTCAGCCCCAGCATTTT CASSYEAGGGQPQHF TRBJ1-5 TRBD1 - TRBV6-5
TGTGCCAGCAGCTGGGGACAGGCGGGTACTGAAGCTTTCTTT CASSWGQAGTEAFF TRBJ1-1 TRBD1 - TRBV11-2
TGCACCAGCAGCCCGAAAGACTGGACACTCGTAACGACGGGCTATAATTCACCCCTCCACTTT CTSSPKDWTLVTTGYNSPLHF TRBJ1-6 - - TRBV1
TGCGCCAGCACCGAACCGGGACAGGGGGTATCAGGGGCCAACGTCCTGACTTTC CASTEPGQGVSGANVLTF TRBJ2-6 TRBD1 - TRBV5-1
TGTGCCAGCAGCTTGACAGATAATGAAAAACTGTTTTTT CASSLTDNEKLFF TRBJ1-4 - - TRBV11-2
TGTGCCAGCAGTAAGGACAGGTCGAACACCGGGGAGCTGTTTTTT CASSKDRSNTGELFF TRBJ2-2 TRBD1 few TRBV2
TGTGCCAGCAGGCGACAGGGGAGGTCACCCCTCCACTTT CASRRQGRSPLHF TRBJ1-6 TRBD1 - TRBV2
TGCAGCGCCGGGACAGGTGCAACCTACGAGCAGTACTTC CSAGTGATYEQYF TRBJ2-7 TRBD1 - TRBV29-1
TGTGCCAGTAGTATTAGCGGGGGGGCCCTTGGGGAGCAGTACTTC CASSISGGALGEQYF TRBJ2-7 TRBD2 - TRBV19
TGTGCCAGCAGTTACTCGACTTGGGGGCCTGAAGATACGCAGTATTTT CASSYSTWGPEDTQYF TRBJ2-3 - - TRBV6-5
TGTGCCAGCAGCAGGACAGGGGGCATCCGGGGGACTGAAGCTTTCTTT CASSRTGGIRGTEAFF TRBJ1-1 TRBD1 - TRBV5-6